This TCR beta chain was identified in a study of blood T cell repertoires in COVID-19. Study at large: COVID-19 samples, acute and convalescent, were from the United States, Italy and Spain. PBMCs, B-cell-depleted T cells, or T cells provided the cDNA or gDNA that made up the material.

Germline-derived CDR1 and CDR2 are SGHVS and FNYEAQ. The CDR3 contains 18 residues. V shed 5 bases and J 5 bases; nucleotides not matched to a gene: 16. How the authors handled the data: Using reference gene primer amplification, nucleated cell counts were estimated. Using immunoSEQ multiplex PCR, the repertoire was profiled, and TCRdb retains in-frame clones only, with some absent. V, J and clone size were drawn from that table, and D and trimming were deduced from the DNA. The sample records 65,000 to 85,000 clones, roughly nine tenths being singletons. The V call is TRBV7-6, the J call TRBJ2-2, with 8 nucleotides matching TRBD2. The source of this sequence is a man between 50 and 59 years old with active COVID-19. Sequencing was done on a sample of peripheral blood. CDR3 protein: CASSPPPARGGNTGELFF. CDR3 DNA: TGTGCCAGCAGCCCGCCCCCAGCCCGGGGGGGCAATACCGGGGAGCTGTTTTTT.